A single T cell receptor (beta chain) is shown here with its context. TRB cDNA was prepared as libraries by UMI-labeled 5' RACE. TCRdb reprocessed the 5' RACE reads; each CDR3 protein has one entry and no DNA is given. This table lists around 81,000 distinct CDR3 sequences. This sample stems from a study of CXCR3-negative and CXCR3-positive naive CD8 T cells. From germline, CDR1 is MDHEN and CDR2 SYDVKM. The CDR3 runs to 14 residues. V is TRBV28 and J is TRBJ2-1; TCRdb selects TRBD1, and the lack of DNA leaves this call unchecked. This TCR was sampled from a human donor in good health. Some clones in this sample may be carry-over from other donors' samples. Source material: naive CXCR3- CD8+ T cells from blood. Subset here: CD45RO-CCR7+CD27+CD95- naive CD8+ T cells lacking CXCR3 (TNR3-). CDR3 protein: CASSPRYSYNEQFF. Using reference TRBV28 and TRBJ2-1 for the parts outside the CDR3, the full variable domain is DVKVTQSSRYLVKRTGEKVFLECVQDMDHENMFWYRQDPGLGLRLIYFSYDVKMKEKGDIPEGYSVSREKKERFSLILESASTNQTSMYLCASSPRYSYNEQFFGPGTRLTVL.